This TCR beta chain came from a study of Graves' ophthalmopathy and Graves' hyperthyroidism. Whole-study findings and limits: With approximately 88% sensitivity and roughly 80% specificity, a 13-signature model separated ophthalmopathy from stable hyperthyroidism.

Amplifying from RNA transcripts, the study obtained TCR beta CDR3 regions. HTBI-primed RT-PCR formed the first round, and a multiplex PCR formed the second. TCRdb called the multiplex PCR reads again in MiXCR, with one record for every CDR3 protein. This sample has some 160,000 distinct CDR3 sequences, with approximately 40% found just once. About this clonotype itself: Its target is unknown.

Germline assignment: CDR1 MDHEN and CDR2 SYDVKM. The length of the CDR3 is 16 residues. Trimming cost V 6 bases and J 3 bases, with 20 bases left between them. In donors with ophthalmopathy, activity was moderate-to-severe, with CAS ≥3, NOSPECS ≥4 and duration under 3 months. Sequencing used peripheral blood. The V gene is TRBV28, the J gene TRBJ1-1; D not certain. This receptor was obtained from a man aged 25 to 45 with Graves' ophthalmopathy. The CDR3 sequence is CASSPDKGSIYTEAFF. The CDR3 DNA reads as TGTGCCAGCAGCCCCGACAAAGGGAGCATATACACTGAAGCTTTCTTT.